These T cell receptor beta chains were read from a single sample in a study of blood T cell repertoires in COVID-19. Sequencing used immunoSEQ multiplex PCR; TCRdb keeps in-frame clones, though not all of them. The data show over 200,000 clones, approximately 78% seen once. The sample consisted of PBMCs or T cells enriched from blood (not recorded which). The receptors shown here come from a man between 35 and 55 years old who had recovered from COVID-19. CDR3s include the opening cysteine and the closing phenylalanine or tryptophan. The D gene is left open where the match is weak. Clone size appears in some rows only: once, few, many, or a class for an expanded clone.

few,TRBV13,TRBD1,TRBJ1-1,TGTGCCAGCAGCTATGGACAGGGGTCGAACACTGAAGCTTTCTTT,CASSYGQGSNTEAFF
.,TRBV30,.,TRBJ1-3,TGTGCCTGGAGTGTGCCTAGCTCTGGAAACACCATATATTTT,CAWSVPSSGNTIYF
.,TRBV15,TRBD1,TRBJ2-1,TGTGCCACCAGCAGAGAACGGAACAGGGGGCGCGTACCGCAGTCGGTTTACAATGAGCAGTTCTTC,CATSRERNRGRVPQSVYNEQFF
.,TRBV5-1,.,TRBJ2-6,TGCGCCAGCAGCCCACTGTTCACGCAGGGGTCTGGGGCCAACGTCCTGACTTTC,CASSPLFTQGSGANVLTF
once,TRBV2,.,TRBJ2-2,TGTGCCAGCTTAGTGCCGGGACTGCTTCGAAGGGGCACGAACACCGGGGAGCTGTTTTTT,CASLVPGLLRRGTNTGELFF
.,TRBV7-6,TRBD1,TRBJ2-2,TGTGCCAGCAGCTTAAAGGGGGCCGGCACCGGGGAGCTGTTTTTT,CASSLKGAGTGELFF
.,TRBV11-2,.,TRBJ1-4,TGTGCCAGCAGCTTAGGCCTGGGGGCGCAGGAAAAACTGTTTTTT,CASSLGLGAQEKLFF
once,TRBV12-3/TRBV12-4,.,TRBJ1-1,TGTGCCAGCAGTTTTGACACGTCTGAAGCTTTCTTT,CASSFDTSEAFF
.,TRBV9,.,TRBJ2-3,TGTGCCAGCAGCTCCCGGACTGGTAATACGCAGTATTTT,CASSSRTGNTQYF
.,TRBV3-1/TRBV3-2,TRBD2,TRBJ2-5,TGTGCCAGCAGCCTGAAGGCGGGAGAAGAGACCCAGTACTTC,CASSLKAGEETQYF
.,TRBV30,.,TRBJ1-5,TGTGCCTGGAGTTGGGGGGGGAAACAGCCCCAGCATTTT,CAWSWGGKQPQHF
.,TRBV7-6,.,TRBJ1-1,TGTGCCAGCAGCCGAAGCTGGGGGCGGGACACTGAAGCTTTCTTT,CASSRSWGRDTEAFF
.,TRBV21-1,.,TRBJ2-3,TGTGCCAGCAGCCACTACCGACTAGCGGGGGATTCAGATACGCAGTATTTT,CASSHYRLAGDSDTQYF
.,TRBV5-1,TRBD1,TRBJ2-6,TGCGCCAGCAGCTTGTCGGCAGGGGGCACTGGGGCCAACGTCCTGACTTTC,CASSLSAGGTGANVLTF
few,TRBV12-3/TRBV12-4,.,TRBJ1-3,TGTGCCAGCAGTTTCTTCGGTGACACCATATATTTT,CASSFFGDTIYF
.,TRBV7-8,TRBD1,TRBJ1-2,TGTGCCAGCAGCTCCCGACAGGGGGCGCGACTTTTCCCCTTTTATGGCTACACCTTC,CASSSRQGARLFPFYGYTF
few,TRBV6-1,.,TRBJ1-5,TGTGCCAGCAGTGATTACTCTCGAGGTAGGGGCGGACAGCCCCAGCATTTT,CASSDYSRGRGGQPQHF
.,TRBV18,.,TRBJ1-6,TGTGCCAGCTCCCCGGGGGGCTTGGATAATTCACCCCTCCACTTT,CASSPGGLDNSPLHF
.,TRBV19,.,TRBJ1-6,TGTGCCAGTCATCGGGGTTTTCAGTCACCCCTCCACTTT,CASHRGFQSPLHF
.,TRBV14,.,TRBJ2-5,TGTGCCAGCAGCCAAGTAAGGGGGATGTTTCAAGAGACCCAGTACTTC,CASSQVRGMFQETQYF
.,TRBV29-1,TRBD1,TRBJ1-1,TGCAGCGTTGTAACAGGGGGATGGACTGAAGCTTTCTTT,CSVVTGGWTEAFF
.,TRBV5-1,.,TRBJ1-3,TGCGCCAGCAGCTTGGGGCAGACACCCTCTGGAAACACCATATATTTT,CASSLGQTPSGNTIYF
.,TRBV7-2,.,TRBJ1-4,TGTGCCAGCAGCTTAGATTGGACAGCAACTAATGAAAAACTGTTTTTT,CASSLDWTATNEKLFF